This T cell receptor (beta chain) was captured by sequencing in a study of T-cell memory formation after mild COVID-19. In germline, CDR1 is DFQATT, CDR2 SNEGSKA (reference sequence). V gave up 3 bases and J gave up 0 bases; unmatched junction bases: 8. This CDR3 has 18 residues. This clonotype came up a few times. TCRdb passed the 5' RACE reads through MiXCR, listing each CDR3 protein once. The sample records 200,000 to 250,000 distinct CDR3 sequences, around 25% being singletons. The receptor comes from an adult woman who had mild COVID-19 (a few samples of this study predate the infection). Cell type and time point are not known. The V and J genes are TRBV20-1 and TRBJ2-1, with TRBD2 identical over 13 bases. The specimen was PBMCs or a T cell subset sorted from them (not recorded which). This chain's CDR3 is CSASGLAGVRSSYNEQFF. CDR3 DNA sequence: TGCAGTGCTAGTGGACTAGCGGGAGTCCGAAGCTCCTACAATGAGCAGTTCTTC.